This T cell receptor beta chain was identified in a study of blood T cell repertoires in COVID-19. Study context: PBMCs, B-cell-depleted T cells, or T cells were the source of the cDNA or gDNA that made up the material.

Per the original data handling: How many nucleated cells were present was estimated from reference gene primer amplification. Produced via immunoSEQ multiplex PCR; TCRdb's table is partial and in-frame only. V, J and clone size were drawn from that table, and D and trimming were deduced from the DNA. The sample holds fewer than 100,000 clones, 75% to 95% seen once. The length of the CDR3 is 17 residues. Germline CDR1 and CDR2: LNHDA and SQIVND (reference sequence). With 1 base clipped from V and 2 bases from J, the junction kept 3 bases outside the gene matches. Sequenced: peripheral blood. The clonotype originates from an elderly woman with acute or convalescent COVID-19. The J gene is TRBJ2-1, the V gene TRBV19; 12 nucleotides align to TRBD2. The CDR3 loop reads CASSIGLAGGPYNEQFF. The CDR3 coding sequence is TGTGCCAGTAGTATAGGCCTAGCGGGAGGGCCCTACAATGAGCAGTTCTTC. Combining the CDR3 with reference TRBV19 and TRBJ2-1 gives the whole variable domain DGGITQSPKYLFRKEGQNVTLSCEQNLNHDAMYWYRQDPGQGLRLIYYSQIVNDFQKGDIAEGYSVSREKKESFPLTVTSAQKNPTAFYLCASSIGLAGGPYNEQFFGPGTRLTVL.